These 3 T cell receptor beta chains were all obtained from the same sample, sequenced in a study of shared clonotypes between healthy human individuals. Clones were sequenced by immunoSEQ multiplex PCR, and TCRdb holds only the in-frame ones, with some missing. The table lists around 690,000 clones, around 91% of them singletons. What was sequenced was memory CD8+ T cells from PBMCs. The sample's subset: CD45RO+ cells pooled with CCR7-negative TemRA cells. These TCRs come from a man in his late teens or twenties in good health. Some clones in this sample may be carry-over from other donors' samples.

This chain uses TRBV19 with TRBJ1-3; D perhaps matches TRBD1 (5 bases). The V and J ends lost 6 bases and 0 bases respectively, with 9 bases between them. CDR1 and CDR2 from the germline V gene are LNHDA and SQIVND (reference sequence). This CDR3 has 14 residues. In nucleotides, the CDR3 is TGTGCCAGTAGCCCGGGGCTCTCTGGAAACACCATATATTTT. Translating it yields CASSPGLSGNTIYF.

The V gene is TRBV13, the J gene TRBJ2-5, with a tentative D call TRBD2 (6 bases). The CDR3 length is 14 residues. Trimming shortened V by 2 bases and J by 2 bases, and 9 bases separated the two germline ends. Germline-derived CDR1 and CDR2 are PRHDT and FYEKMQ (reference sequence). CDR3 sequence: CASSLMRGQETQYF. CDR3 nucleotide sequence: TGTGCCAGCAGCTTAATGCGGGGACAAGAGACCCAGTACTTC.

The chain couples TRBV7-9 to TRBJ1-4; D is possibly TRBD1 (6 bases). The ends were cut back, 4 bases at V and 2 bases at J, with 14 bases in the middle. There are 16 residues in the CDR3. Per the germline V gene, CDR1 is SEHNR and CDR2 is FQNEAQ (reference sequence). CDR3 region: CASSSSRQVTNEKLFF. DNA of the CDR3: TGTGCCAGCAGCTCCTCACGACAGGTGACTAATGAAAAACTGTTTTTT.